A single sample is the source of the 25 T cell receptor beta chains below, sequenced in a study of response to subunit inactivated influenza vaccine. TCRdb analysed the RT-PCR reads with MiXCR anew, one entry per CDR3 protein. Of around 580,000 distinct CDR3 sequences detected, 12% appear once; the ten largest clones hold roughly 10%. The source material was PBMCs from blood, sampled on the day of vaccination. All receptors come from a man aged 45-65 years who received an inactivated influenza vaccine.

The V call is TRBV7-2, the J call TRBJ1-6; D is perhaps TRBD1 (6 bases). Germline lookup yields CDR1 SGHTA and CDR2 FQGNSA. Deletions cut 1 base from V and 9 bases from J, with 13 bases between. The CDR3 consists of 15 residues. The CDR3 region has the DNA TGTGCCAGCAGCTTAGTCTTTAGGGGGGGTTCACCCCTCCACTTT. Its translation is CASSLVFRGGSPLHF.

This chain uses TRBV27 with TRBJ2-3, with a tentative D call TRBD1 (5 bases). There are 14 residues in the CDR3. The V gene lost 5 bases and the J gene lost 6 bases, with 15 bases spanning the gap. The V gene's germline CDR1 is MNHEY and CDR2 SMNVEV (reference sequence). This CDR3 is CASSPVPSGDTQYF. CDR3 sequence (DNA): TGTGCCAGCAGTCCCGTACCTTCAGGGGATACGCAGTATTTT.

The sample holds many counts of this clonotype. This chain uses TRBV6-2 or TRBV6-3 with TRBJ2-2; D gene uncertain. Per germline, CDR1 MNHEY and CDR2 SVGEGT. The CDR3 covers 14 residues. The V and J ends lost 5 bases and 3 bases respectively, with 10 bases between them. CDR3 residues: CASSSYSYTGELFF. In nucleotides, the CDR3 is TGTGCCAGCAGTAGCTACAGTTACACCGGGGAGCTGTTTTTT.

V and J are TRBV7-8 and TRBJ1-1; D ambiguous. The V end was cut by 5 bases, the J end by 3 bases, with 16 bases between. Germline CDR1 SGHVS, CDR2 FQNEAQ. The length of the CDR3 is 15 residues. The CDR3 loop reads CASSPWTGLDTEAFF. In nucleotides, the CDR3 is TGTGCCAGCAGCCCCTGGACCGGTTTGGACACTGAAGCTTTCTTT. The full variable domain, completed using reference TRBV7-8 and TRBJ1-1, is GAGVSQSPRYKVAKRGQDVALRCDPISGHVSLFWYQQALGQGPEFLTYFQNEAQLDKSGLPSDRFFAERPEGSVSTLKIQRTQQEDSAVYLCASSPWTGLDTEAFFGQGTRLTVV.

The chain combines TRBV20-1 with TRBJ2-7; 8 bases line up with TRBD1. V lost 8 bases to trimming and J lost 6 bases; unmatched junction nucleotides: 15. The CDR3 covers 14 residues. Germline V gene lookup returns CDR1 DFQATT and CDR2 SNEGSKA (reference sequence). CDR3 in DNA: TGCAGTCCAAGACGATCGACAGGGGACGGCGAGCAGTACTTC. Amino acid sequence: CSPRRSTGDGEQYF.

The chain is built from TRBV18 and TRBJ2-3; 7 bases are a match to TRBD1. This CDR3 is built from 15 residues. CDR1 and CDR2 from the germline V gene are KGHSH and LQKENI. V lost 1 base, J lost 7 bases, and 8 bases stayed unmatched. This CDR3 is CASSPQGAGPNTQYF. The CDR3 DNA sequence: TGTGCCAGCTCACCACAGGGGGCCGGTCCAAATACGCAGTATTTT.

This clonotype was seen ten or more times. V is TRBV10-2 and J is TRBJ2-1, with D hard to call. The CDR3 has 15 residues. Germline loops: CDR1 WSHSY, CDR2 SAAADI. The germline V and J ends were trimmed by 0 bases and 6 bases, with 12 bases remaining between them. As DNA, the CDR3 is TGCGCCAGCAGTGAGTCGAGTCTGAACGGCAATGAGCAGTTCTTC. The encoded protein is CASSESSLNGNEQFF.

This clonotype appeared a few times. The genes are TRBV6-1 and TRBJ2-6; 7 bases are shared with TRBD2. The germline V gene has CDR1 MNHNS and CDR2 SASEGT. Trimming at V came to 5 bases and at J to 0 bases, leaving 10 bases not matched to a gene. This CDR3 contains 18 residues. CDR3 residues: CASSPTGTTFSGANVLTF. The CDR3 nucleotides read TGTGCCAGCAGTCCTACCGGGACTACCTTCTCTGGGGCCAACGTCCTGACTTTC.

This clonotype came up a few times. The rearrangement joins TRBV14 to TRBJ1-1; 8 nucleotides agree with TRBD1. The trim removed 5 bases at V and 2 bases at J, leaving 7 bases unmatched. CDR3 length: 15 residues. CDR1 and CDR2 from the germline V gene are SGHDN and FVKESK. CDR3 coding DNA: TGTGCCAGCAGCGCGGACAGGGCCTTCAACACTGAAGCTTTCTTT. It specifies CASSADRAFNTEAFF.

This clonotype occurred many times. The chain uses TRBV12-3 or TRBV12-4 and TRBJ2-5; D is perhaps TRBD1 (5 bases). This CDR3 has 13 residues. V gave up 8 bases and J gave up 4 bases, with 14 bases separating them. Here the CDR3 reads CASGQVDRETQYF. The CDR3 coding sequence is TGTGCCAGCGGGCAGGTCGACAGAGAGACCCAGTACTTC.

The genes are TRBV6-5 and TRBJ1-6; no firm D call. In germline, CDR1 is MNHEY, CDR2 SVGAGI. The CDR3 sequence is 12 residues long. The germline V and J ends were trimmed by 6 bases and 7 bases, with 7 bases remaining between them. The CDR3: CASRVGNSPLHF. For the CDR3, the DNA is TGTGCCAGCAGGGTCGGGAATTCACCCCTCCACTTT.

This clonotype was seen more than once but under ten times. This chain joins TRBV6-5 and TRBJ2-1; possible D gene TRBD2, 5 bases. CDR3 length: 16 residues. The V end was cut by 3 bases, the J end by 7 bases, with 19 bases between. Germline V CDR1 and CDR2: MNHEY, SVGAGI. CDR3 residues: CASSYGDASLGNEQFF. DNA for the CDR3: TGTGCCAGCAGTTATGGCGATGCTAGCTTGGGGAATGAGCAGTTCTTC.

The chain is built from TRBV24-1 and TRBJ1-2; TRBD1 is a possible D gene (5 bases). Germline V gene lookup returns CDR1 KGHDR and CDR2 SFDVKD. This CDR3 has 11 residues. The V and J ends lost 7 bases and 8 bases respectively, with 10 bases between them. CDR3 amino acids: CATRKGRGYTF. The CDR3 nucleotides read TGTGCCACCAGAAAGGGACGCGGCTACACCTTC.

The V gene is TRBV7-9, the J gene TRBJ1-1; 9 bases are shared with TRBD1. Looked up from germline, CDR1 is SEHNR and CDR2 is FQNEAQ (reference sequence). Germline trimming cut 4 bases from V and 10 bases from J; bases unmatched to any gene: 13. This CDR3 comprises 15 residues. The CDR3 reads CASSSRDREYRRAFF. The CDR3 DNA is TGTGCCAGCAGCTCAAGGGACAGGGAATATCGGAGAGCTTTCTTT.

The V call is TRBV7-3, the J call TRBJ2-1; a weak D match, TRBD1 (5 bases). This CDR3 spans 15 amino acids. In germline, CDR1 is SGHTA, CDR2 FQGTGA. V lost 3 bases and J 6 bases, leaving 15 bases between the germline ends. CDR3 sequence: CASSFDSQSVNEQFF. The CDR3 nucleotides are TGTGCCAGCAGCTTCGACAGTCAATCAGTCAATGAGCAGTTCTTC.

This clonotype was recorded many times. V is TRBV6-2 or TRBV6-3 and J is TRBJ1-4; no clear D. The germline gives CDR1 MNHEY, CDR2 SVGEGT. The CDR3 covers 13 residues. Trimming cost V 6 bases and J 5 bases, with 10 bases left between them. CDR3 sequence reads: CASRAPGNEKLFF. The CDR3 DNA follows: TGTGCCAGCAGAGCTCCGGGGAATGAAAAACTGTTTTTT.

This clonotype was observed a few times. The chain is built from TRBV28 and TRBJ2-3, with 8 bases matching TRBD1. The CDR3 consists of 15 residues. The V segment lost 8 bases and the J segment 5 bases; nucleotides outside the gene matches: 12. CDR1 and CDR2 from the germline V gene are MDHEN and SYDVKM. DNA for the CDR3: TGTGCCAGCCTAACCCCCAGGGGGCTGGGAGATACGCAGTATTTT. It yields the protein CASLTPRGLGDTQYF. Full variable domain (outside the CDR3, taken from reference TRBV28 and TRBJ2-3): DVKVTQSSRYLVKRTGEKVFLECVQDMDHENMFWYRQDPGLGLRLIYFSYDVKMKEKGDIPEGYSVSREKKERFSLILESASTNQTSMYLCASLTPRGLGDTQYFGPGTRLTVL.

This clonotype was detected a few times. The chain has TRBV5-1 and TRBJ1-6; a possible D gene is TRBD1 (6 bases). Germline lookup yields CDR1 SGHRS and CDR2 YFSETQ. V lost 2 bases to trimming and J lost 9 bases, with 12 bases between them. The CDR3 sequence is 14 residues long. As DNA, the CDR3 is TGCGCCAGCAGCTTTGAGGGGGAAGCTTCACCCCTCCACTTT. Its protein is CASSFEGEASPLHF.

The V and J genes are TRBV5-1 and TRBJ2-7, with a weak D call TRBD1 (5 bases). This CDR3 contains 13 residues. Germline assignment: CDR1 SGHRS and CDR2 YFSETQ. Between the trimmed V and J ends, which lost 0 bases and 6 bases, there was a span of 10 bases. CDR3 coding DNA: TGCGCCAGCAGCTTGGGGGGCCCCGGCGAGCAGTACTTC. Translated, it gives CASSLGGPGEQYF.

Only a few counts were recorded for this clonotype. This sequence joins TRBV28 and TRBJ2-7; 11 nucleotides match TRBD2. The CDR3 extends over 15 amino acids. The trim removed 6 bases at V and 5 bases at J, leaving 9 bases unmatched. Germline assignment: CDR1 MDHEN and CDR2 SYDVKM. CDR3 coding DNA: TGTGCCAGCAGCCTACTAGCGGGAGTGTCTGACGAGCAGTACTTC. As protein: CASSLLAGVSDEQYF.

This clonotype was counted many times. This chain links TRBV7-2 with TRBJ2-3; D unclear. The CDR3 is 13 amino acids. Trimming shortened V by 4 bases and J by 1 base, and 6 bases separated the two germline ends. CDR1 and CDR2 (germline): SGHTA, FQGNSA. This CDR3 is CASSYDRTDTQYF. The CDR3, as DNA: TGTGCCAGCAGCTACGACCGCACAGATACGCAGTATTTT.

There are a few counts of this clonotype. The V and J genes are TRBV15 and TRBJ2-1, with 7 bases identical to TRBD2. This CDR3 is built from 16 residues. Germline CDR1 LNHNV, CDR2 YYDKDF (reference sequence). The ends lost 1 base at V and 6 bases at J; junction bases unmatched: 9. This CDR3 reads CATSRVLAGVPNEQFF. The CDR3 bases are TGTGCCACCAGCAGAGTATTGGCGGGAGTCCCCAATGAGCAGTTCTTC.

V and J are TRBV6-1 and TRBJ2-7, with D possibly called TRBD1 or TRBD2 (7 bases each). This CDR3 comprises 15 residues. V lost 6 bases, J lost 2 bases, and 17 bases lay in between. Germline-derived CDR1 and CDR2 are MNHNS and SASEGT. This CDR3 is CASSREGAGAYEQYF. The CDR3 DNA reads as TGTGCCAGCAGCCGCGAGGGGGCGGGGGCCTACGAGCAGTACTTC.

CDR3 amino acids: CASSPLGTSGSTDTQYF. DNA for the CDR3: TGTGCCAGCAGCCCACTCGGGACTAGCGGTAGCACAGATACGCAGTATTTT. The J gene is TRBJ2-3, the V gene TRBV7-9; 11 nucleotides align to TRBD2. CDR1 SEHNR and CDR2 FQNEAQ come from the germline V gene (reference sequence). There are 17 residues in the CDR3. V shed 5 bases and J 0 bases; nucleotides not matched to a gene: 7.

This clonotype was seen a few times. CDR3 in amino acids: CASGSRNQPQHF. In nucleotides, the CDR3 is TGTGCCAGCGGGAGCAGGAATCAGCCCCAGCATTTT. This chain connects TRBV12-3 or TRBV12-4 to TRBJ1-5; D is ambiguous. The V gene lost 8 bases and the J gene lost 4 bases, with 9 bases spanning the gap. This CDR3 is built from 12 residues.